A single sample gave rise to the 18 T cell receptor beta chains below, sequenced in a study of blood T cell repertoires in COVID-19. The repertoire was sequenced with immunoSEQ multiplex PCR; TCRdb's copy has only in-frame clones and lacks some. The table includes about 310,000 clones, around 87% detected once. The material sequenced was peripheral blood. The receptor source for this set is a man aged 45 to 65 with active or convalescent COVID-19.

V and J are TRBV19 and TRBJ2-3, with D possibly being TRBD2 (6 bases). CDR1 is LNHDA, CDR2 SQIVND, per germline (reference sequence). CDR3 size: 16 residues. V lost 7 bases and J 6 bases, leaving 23 bases between the germline ends. As DNA, the CDR3 is TGTGCCAGTACCCCCATGGCGGGAACCCCGGGGGATACGCAGTATTTT. It encodes CASTPMAGTPGDTQYF.

The V and J genes are TRBV28 and TRBJ1-5; the D is unclear. The CDR3 spans 13 residues. The germline V gene encodes CDR1 MDHEN and CDR2 SYDVKM. V lost 4 bases to trimming and J lost 9 bases, with 13 bases between them. CDR3: CASSSRGSRPQHF. CDR3 in DNA: TGTGCCAGCAGTTCTCGGGGTAGCCGGCCCCAGCATTTT.

The chain has TRBV28 and TRBJ2-7; D remains ambiguous. Trimming took off 5 bases at V and 5 bases at J, with 10 bases between the two ends. There are 12 residues in the CDR3. Germline CDR1 and CDR2: MDHEN and SYDVKM. The CDR3 sequence: CASSQLLDEQYF. The CDR3 coding sequence is TGTGCCAGCAGTCAACTTCTGGACGAGCAGTACTTC.

The chain is built from TRBV13 and TRBJ2-7; 7 bases are shared with TRBD1. Germline V gene lookup returns CDR1 PRHDT and CDR2 FYEKMQ (reference sequence). The V and J ends lost 5 bases and 0 bases, in that order; junction bases with no gene match: 7. The CDR3 sequence is 15 residues long. Written as DNA, the CDR3 is TGTGCCAGCAGCCGTTCCAGGGGGAACTCCTACGAGCAGTACTTC. It translates to CASSRSRGNSYEQYF.

This clone was seen just once. The chain links TRBV11-2 to TRBJ2-5; TRBD1 matches 9 bases. The CDR3 runs to 15 residues. Germline V lookup: CDR1 SGHAT, CDR2 FQNNGV. With V trimmed by 4 bases and J by 0 bases, 3 bases remained unmatched. CDR3 nucleotides: TGTGCCAGCAGCTCTGGACAGGGGAACCAAGAGACCCAGTACTTC. It specifies CASSSGQGNQETQYF.

CDR3: CASSFYRQIAPLHF. The DNA of the CDR3 is TGTGCCAGCAGTTTCTATCGACAGATTGCACCCCTCCACTTT. J is TRBJ1-6 and V is TRBV28, with a weak D call TRBD1 (5 bases). Trimming removed 3 bases from V and 11 bases from J, with 14 bases in between. The germline CDR1 and CDR2 sequences are MDHEN and SYDVKM. The CDR3 is made up of 14 amino acids.

The J gene is TRBJ1-1, the V gene TRBV27; 8 nucleotides align to TRBD1. Trimming at V came to 6 bases and at J to 6 bases, leaving 6 bases not matched to a gene. Germline V gene lookup returns CDR1 MNHEY and CDR2 SMNVEV (reference sequence). CDR3 length: 13 amino acids. Here the CDR3 DNA reads TGTGCCAGCAGAACAGGGGGAGTCGCTGAAGCTTTCTTT. Translated: CASRTGGVAEAFF.

The chain has TRBV2 and TRBJ1-5; TRBD1 aligns across 7 bases. Germline CDR1 SNHLY, CDR2 FYNNEI. V gave up 2 bases and J gave up 6 bases; unmatched junction bases: 7. This CDR3 spans 15 amino acids. CDR3 DNA sequence: TGTGCCAGCAGTGAAAGGGGGCGACTAGGTCAGCCCCAGCATTTT. As protein: CASSERGRLGQPQHF.

This chain links TRBV7-8 with TRBJ1-1; TRBD1 might be the D (6 bases). Trimming stripped 5 bases from V and 3 bases from J, with 22 bases between. There are 17 residues in the CDR3. Germline CDR1 is SGHVS and CDR2 is FQNEAQ. In nucleotides, the CDR3 is TGTGCCAGCAGCCTCTCCCGGGGTGGGGGGGCAGACACTGAAGCTTTCTTT. Its protein is CASSLSRGGGADTEAFF.

The chain recombines TRBV5-1 with TRBJ2-7; a possible D gene is TRBD2 (5 bases). Germline CDR1 and CDR2: SGHRS and YFSETQ. Trimming left V 9 bases short and J 5 bases short, with 21 bases between. CDR3 size: 14 residues. CDR3 nucleotide sequence: TGCGCCACCCGGACCGGGCCCGGGGTCGACGAGCAGTACTTC. Translation: CATRTGPGVDEQYF.

The V and J genes are TRBV29-1 and TRBJ2-7; D may be TRBD1 (6 bases). The germline CDR1 and CDR2 sequences are SQVTM and ANQGSEA. CDR3 length: 13 residues. Trimming shortened V by 6 bases and J by 1 base, and 13 bases separated the two germline ends. As DNA, the CDR3 is TGCAGCGTCGAGCCTCAGGGGTCCTACGAGCAGTACTTC. This translates into CSVEPQGSYEQYF.

This clone was seen once. CDR3 loop: CASSQRGLVGTDTQYF. The CDR3 DNA sequence: TGCGCCAGCAGCCAAAGGGGTTTGGTAGGTACAGATACGCAGTATTTT. The rearrangement joins TRBV4-1 to TRBJ2-3; possibly TRBD1 for D (5 bases). Trimming took off 2 bases at V and 3 bases at J, with 15 bases between the two ends. The CDR3 has 16 amino acids. Germline assignment: CDR1 MGHRA and CDR2 YSYEKL.

Comments on this clone: The same CDR3 also results from other DNA sequences found in this sample. V is TRBV28 and J is TRBJ1-6; TRBD1 aligns across 7 bases. Germline CDR1 and CDR2: MDHEN and SYDVKM. Unmatched junction bases numbered 2, after V lost 5 bases and J lost 4 bases. CDR3 size: 14 residues. CDR3 in DNA: TGTGCCAGCAGTACGGGACAGTATAATTCACCCCTCCACTTT. This encodes CASSTGQYNSPLHF.

V is TRBV15 and J is TRBJ2-7, with 7 bases matching TRBD1. V lost 4 bases and J lost 1; bases outside the gene matches: 7. CDR1 and CDR2 from the germline V gene are LNHNV and YYDKDF (reference sequence). The CDR3 consists of 15 residues. The CDR3: CATSTHMTGSYEQYF. The CDR3 DNA follows: TGTGCCACCAGCACCCACATGACAGGGTCCTACGAGCAGTACTTC.

The chain links TRBV4-3 to TRBJ2-1, with D maybe TRBD2 (6 bases). Germline V CDR1 and CDR2: LGHNA, YSLEER. This CDR3 has 14 residues. Trimming pared 1 base from V and 6 bases from J, leaving 10 bases between. CDR3 coding DNA: TGCGCCAGCAGCCAAGCCCGGGGGATCAATGAGCAGTTCTTC. Translation: CASSQARGINEQFF.

The rearrangement joins TRBV6-6 to TRBJ2-7, with a weak D call TRBD2 (5 bases). V shed 5 bases and J shed 6 bases, with 8 bases lying between them. CDR3 length: 11 residues. CDR1 and CDR2 (germline): MNHNY, SVGAGI (reference sequence). CDR3 residues: CASSDYTEQYF. CDR3 sequence (DNA): TGTGCCAGCAGTGACTACACCGAGCAGTACTTC.

The chain has TRBV28 and TRBJ2-1; a weak D match, TRBD1 (5 bases). Germline V CDR1 and CDR2: MDHEN, SYDVKM. Between the trimmed V and J ends, which lost 3 bases and 5 bases, there was a span of 14 bases. The CDR3 runs to 15 residues. The CDR3 sequence is CASSFSRVVHNEQFF. Here the CDR3 DNA reads TGTGCCAGCAGTTTTAGCAGGGTAGTCCACAATGAGCAGTTCTTC.

This clone has more than one count but fewer than ten. The genes are TRBV2 and TRBJ1-2; 7 positions agree with TRBD1. Germline V gene data show CDR1 as SNHLY and CDR2 as FYNNEI. With 3 bases clipped from V and 4 bases from J, the junction kept 5 bases outside the gene matches. The CDR3 has 14 residues. The CDR3 loop is CASSERTGAYGYTF. CDR3 nucleotide sequence: TGTGCCAGCAGTGAGCGGACAGGAGCCTATGGCTACACCTTC.